Described below is a single T cell receptor beta chain sequence and its context. This entry belongs to a study of blood T cell repertoires in COVID-19. Study-wide background: Samples of COVID-19 (acute and convalescent) were obtained from the United States, Italy and Spain. The cDNA or gDNA used as material had been derived from T cells, B-cell-depleted T cells, or PBMCs.

The protocol was immunoSEQ multiplex PCR, while the TCRdb copy is restricted to in-frame clones and leaves out a portion. The profile shows tens of thousands of clones, 70% to 90% of them singletons. The CDR3 is 13 amino acids. The V and J ends lost 5 bases and 8 bases respectively, with 13 bases between them. Germline V gene lookup returns CDR1 SGHVS and CDR2 FQNEAQ. This sequence joins TRBV7-8 and TRBJ2-1; D gene unclear. The TCR was taken from a man aged 55-75 years with acute or convalescent COVID-19. Sequenced input: peripheral blood. For the CDR3, the DNA is TGTGCCAGCAGCCCGCGCCGTAGTTATGAGCAGTTCTTC. Translation: CASSPRRSYEQFF.